The 16 T cell receptor beta chains reported below all come from one sample, sequenced in a study of CD8+CD57+ T cells in acquired aplastic anemia. The template used for profiling TCR beta VDJ and CDR3 was genomic DNA. TCRdb re-called the reads with MiXCR, one entry per CDR3 protein. The data contain around 130,000 distinct CDR3 sequences, under 60% of them singletons. By flow cytometry, patients selected for sequencing had shown an expansion of CD8+CD57+ cells. The sample was sorted CD4+, CD8+, or CD8+CD57+ T cells (not recorded which) from PBMCs. The origin of the receptors is a human donor with aplastic anemia.

Here the CDR3 DNA reads TGTGCCATCAGTGAGTCCGTAAGGACAGCCGGCAATCAGCCCCAGCATTTT. This sequence encodes CAISESVRTAGNQPQHF. V usage is TRBV10-3 and J usage is TRBJ1-5; D is perhaps TRBD1 (6 bases). V lost 0 bases to trimming and J lost 2 bases, with 14 bases between them. CDR3 length equals 17 residues. Germline CDR1 reads ENHRY; CDR2 reads SYGVKD.

The V gene is TRBV2, the J gene TRBJ1-6; 9 positions match TRBD1. Germline V gives CDR1 SNHLY, CDR2 FYNNEI. The CDR3 totals 15 residues. The trim removed 6 bases at V and 7 bases at J, leaving 7 bases unmatched. The CDR3 loop reads CASSDGQGTNSPLHF. The CDR3 coding sequence is TGTGCCAGCAGCGATGGACAGGGGACCAATTCACCCCTCCACTTT.

The chain links TRBV28 to TRBJ2-2, with D unresolved. The ends were cut back, 3 bases at V and 5 bases at J, with 10 bases in the middle. Germline CDR1 is MDHEN and CDR2 is SYDVKM. The CDR3 contains 14 residues. The CDR3 sequence is CASSFDVKTGELFF. The CDR3 DNA sequence: TGTGCCAGCAGTTTTGATGTAAAAACCGGGGAGCTGTTTTTT.

The sample holds many counts of this clonotype. The rearrangement uses TRBV10-3 and TRBJ2-3; 13 bases line up with TRBD2. This CDR3 contains 17 residues. CDR1 and CDR2 (germline): ENHRY, SYGVKD. V was clipped by 4 bases and J by 6 bases; unmatched bases: 10. The CDR3 region is CAISGGPTSGGADTQYF. The CDR3, as DNA: TGTGCCATCAGTGGGGGTCCCACTAGCGGGGGGGCGGATACGCAGTATTTT.

The chain joins TRBV11-2 to TRBJ2-3, with TRBD2 identical over 13 bases. The CDR3 length is 16 residues. The J segment lost 3 bases and the V segment lost 4 bases, leaving 4 bases of the junction unmatched. Germline CDR1 reads SGHAT; CDR2 reads FQNNGV. Here the CDR3 reads CASSSGGLAGTDTQYF. CDR3 in DNA: TGTGCCAGCAGCTCCGGGGGACTAGCGGGGACAGATACGCAGTATTTT.

This clonotype was counted between two and nine times. The V call is TRBV5-4, the J call TRBJ2-3, with 8 bases that match TRBD2. This CDR3 has 14 amino acids. The germline gives CDR1 SGHNT, CDR2 YYREEE (reference sequence). With V trimmed by 2 bases and J by 2 bases, 1 base remained unmatched. CDR3 protein: CASSLAGATDTQYF. DNA for the CDR3: TGTGCCAGCAGCTTAGCGGGGGCCACAGATACGCAGTATTTT.

This sequence joins TRBV19 and TRBJ2-5, with D perhaps being TRBD1 or TRBD2 (6 bases each). V was pared by 5 bases and J by 5 bases, with 15 bases between. Germline CDR1 is LNHDA and CDR2 is SQIVND (reference sequence). The CDR3 is made up of 14 amino acids. The CDR3 DNA is TGTGCCAGTAGTCCAAGGGGGGCTGTTGAGACCCAGTACTTC. Its protein product is CASSPRGAVETQYF.

The CDR3 coding sequence is TGTGCCAGCAGTTACACAGGGGGAGGGGTGCAGCCCCAGCATTTT. It codes for CASSYTGGGVQPQHF. The chain employs TRBV28 and TRBJ1-5; 8 positions agree with TRBD1. The CDR3 is made up of 15 amino acids. With 4 bases clipped from V and 7 bases from J, the junction kept 9 bases outside the gene matches. Germline lookup yields CDR1 MDHEN and CDR2 SYDVKM.

DNA for the CDR3: TGTGCCAGCAGTTGGGGACAGGGTCGTGATACGCAGTATTTT. Encoded protein: CASSWGQGRDTQYF. This chain links TRBV6-5 with TRBJ2-3, with 9 bases fitting TRBD1. The V and J ends lost 4 bases and 6 bases, in that order; junction bases with no gene match: 5. Germline values: CDR1 MNHEY, CDR2 SVGAGI. The CDR3 extends over 14 amino acids.

V is TRBV10-3 and J is TRBJ2-7; no clear D. Germline lookup yields CDR1 ENHRY and CDR2 SYGVKD. Deletions cut 8 bases from V and 4 bases from J, with 15 bases between. The length of the CDR3 is 13 residues. The CDR3 sequence is CAIALTDEYEQYF. The CDR3 bases are TGTGCCATCGCTTTGACTGATGAATACGAGCAGTACTTC.

The chain couples TRBV11-1 to TRBJ1-1, with D possibly TRBD1 on 5 matching bases. The CDR3 totals 16 residues. Trimming stripped 0 bases from V and 3 bases from J, with 14 bases between. Germline V gene lookup returns CDR1 SGHAT and CDR2 FQDESV (reference sequence). The CDR3 DNA sequence: TGTGCCAGCAGCTTAGCGCTTGGGGGTCAGGACACTGAAGCTTTCTTT. This gives the protein CASSLALGGQDTEAFF.

The chain is built from TRBV20-1 and TRBJ1-1; 7 bases line up with TRBD1. Looked up from germline, CDR1 is DFQATT and CDR2 is SNEGSKA (reference sequence). This CDR3 has 13 residues. The V gene end was trimmed by 3 bases and the J gene end by 5 bases; junction bases not matched to a gene: 6. The CDR3 loop is CSARADRVTEAFF. DNA of the CDR3: TGCAGTGCTAGGGCCGACAGGGTTACTGAAGCTTTCTTT.

This chain uses TRBV7-3 with TRBJ2-7; TRBD2 matches at 7 bases. With 1 base clipped from V and 2 bases from J, the junction kept 8 bases outside the gene matches. This CDR3 comprises 16 residues. Germline V gives CDR1 SGHTA, CDR2 FQGTGA. The CDR3 spells CASSLREGRNTYEQYF. CDR3 sequence (DNA): TGTGCCAGCAGCTTAAGGGAGGGCAGGAATACCTACGAGCAGTACTTC.

Worth noting for this clonotype: The missing conserved phenylalanine or tryptophan at the end of this CDR3 makes a read error likely. The chain employs TRBV28 and TRBJ2-2; no definite D call. CDR1 is MDHEN and CDR2 is SYDVKM in the germline V gene. V gave up 1 base and J gave up 3 bases, with 0 bases separating them. This CDR3 has 12 amino acids. The CDR3 DNA follows: TGTGCCAGCAGTTTATACACCGGGGAGCTGTTTCTT. This gives the protein CASSLYTGELFL.

The CDR3 protein is CATSDRTGTSYNEQFF. As DNA, the CDR3 is TGTGCCACCAGTGACCGGACCGGGACCTCCTACAATGAGCAGTTCTTC. The rearrangement joins TRBV24-1 to TRBJ2-1; D tentatively reads TRBD1 or TRBD2 (5 bases each). In germline, CDR1 is KGHDR, CDR2 SFDVKD. The V and J ends lost 4 bases and 0 bases respectively, with 12 bases between them. This CDR3 is 16 amino acids long.

As to this clonotype: This likely comes from a read error, as the CDR3 has no conserved phenylalanine or tryptophan at its end. The J gene is TRBJ1-1, the V gene TRBV19, with D maybe TRBD1 (6 bases). Trimming removed 5 bases from V and 1 base from J, with 11 bases in between. The CDR3 sequence is 14 residues long. Germline lookup yields CDR1 LNHDA and CDR2 SQIVND (reference sequence). The CDR3 DNA reads as TGTGCCAGTAGTGAAGGGGGAACGAACACTGAAGCTTTCCTT. It specifies CASSEGGTNTEAFL.